Presented here are 18 T cell receptor beta chains from one specimen sequenced in a study of cytomegalovirus exposure and HLA in healthy donors. PCR amplification relied on 60 Vbeta primers (plus 13 Jbeta primers). Measured with immunoSEQ multiplex PCR; TCRdb has only the in-frame clones, and not every one. The sample totals more than 200,000 clones; its top ten clones hold about 1%. Sequencing used PBMCs. All receptors derive from a young woman in good health and CMV-seropositive.

V usage is TRBV10-1 and J usage is TRBJ2-3; D is ambiguous. V lost 4 bases and J lost 3, with 5 bases in between. The CDR3 extends over 12 amino acids. CDR1 is WNHNN, CDR2 SYGVQD, per germline (reference sequence). The DNA of the CDR3 is TGCGCCAGCAGTGCCAATACAGATACGCAGTATTTT. Translated: CASSANTDTQYF.

The V and J genes are TRBV4-2 and TRBJ1-1; D is uncertain. The V end lost 3 bases, the J end lost 8 bases, and 7 bases lay between the germline ends. The CDR3 is 11 amino acids. CDR1 and CDR2 (germline): LGHNA, YNFKEQ. In DNA, the CDR3 is TGTGCCAGCAGCCAGGGCAGGGAAGCTTTCTTT. Residues: CASSQGREAFF.

This chain uses TRBV5-1 with TRBJ1-3; no reliable D call. V dropped 4 bases and J dropped 12 bases, with 23 bases sitting between them. Germline V gene data show CDR1 as SGHRS and CDR2 as YFSETQ. The CDR3 length is 15 residues. For the CDR3, the DNA is TGCGCCAGCAGCCCCGGGCAGCACCCACTCCGGGACATATATTTT. Protein: CASSPGQHPLRDIYF. The entire variable domain, with the rest obtained from reference TRBV5-1 and TRBJ1-3, is as follows: KAGVTQTPRYLIKTRGQQVTLSCSPISGHRSVSWYQQTPGQGLQFLFEYFSETQRNKGNFPGRFSGRQFSNSRSEMNVSTLELGDSALYLCASSPGQHPLRDIYFGEGSWLTVV.

The V gene is TRBV28, the J gene TRBJ2-7; 8 nucleotides align to TRBD2. The CDR3 covers 15 residues. Germline V gene lookup returns CDR1 MDHEN and CDR2 SYDVKM. Trimming at V came to 1 base and at J to 1 base, leaving 3 bases not matched to a gene. CDR3 sequence reads: CASSLSGGPSYEQYF. CDR3 nucleotide sequence: TGTGCCAGCAGTTTATCGGGAGGGCCGTCCTACGAGCAGTACTTC.

The chain couples TRBV2 to TRBJ1-5; TRBD1 is a possible D gene (6 bases). The germline gives CDR1 SNHLY, CDR2 FYNNEI. The CDR3 totals 15 residues. Trimming removed 3 bases at V and 7 bases at J, with 16 bases between. CDR3 nucleotides: TGTGCCAGCAGTGAGGAACGACAGGTATGGCAGCCCCAGCATTTT. Translation gives CASSEERQVWQPQHF.

The rearrangement uses TRBV6-6 and TRBJ2-1; 7 bases fit TRBD1. V lost 2 bases, J lost 8 bases, and 12 bases stayed unmatched. The CDR3 is 16 residues long. CDR1 is MNHNY and CDR2 is SVGAGI in the germline V gene (reference sequence). The chain's CDR3 is CASSYPSKGADYEQFF. CDR3 nucleotide sequence: TGTGCCAGCAGTTACCCATCAAAGGGGGCGGACTATGAGCAGTTCTTC.

This chain links TRBV11-2 with TRBJ2-7; 8 bases map to TRBD2. Trimming took 2 bases from V and 4 from J; bases not matched to a gene: 7. Germline V gene data show CDR1 as SGHAT and CDR2 as FQNNGV. There are 15 residues in the CDR3. This CDR3 is CASSLTGTRSYEQYF. CDR3 DNA sequence: TGTGCCAGCAGCTTAACAGGGACTAGATCTTACGAGCAGTACTTC.

This chain uses TRBV19 with TRBJ2-7, with 10 bases lining up with TRBD1. There are 14 residues in the CDR3. Germline V CDR1 and CDR2: LNHDA, SQIVND (reference sequence). The J segment lost 3 bases and the V segment lost 6 bases, leaving 5 bases of the junction unmatched. The DNA for the CDR3 is TGTGCCAGTAGGTTGGACAGGGGGAACTACGAGCAGTACTTC. Protein sequence: CASRLDRGNYEQYF.

The rearrangement links TRBV11-3 to TRBJ1-1, with D perhaps matching TRBD1 (6 bases). Deletions cut 5 bases from V and 1 base from J, with 14 bases between. CDR1 and CDR2 (germline): SGHNT, YENEEA. The CDR3 length is 15 residues. CDR3 sequence reads: CASSKTGLGNTEAFF. CDR3 DNA: TGTGCCAGCAGCAAAACAGGGTTGGGGAACACTGAAGCTTTCTTT. Together with reference TRBV11-3 and TRBJ1-1, the CDR3 gives the full variable domain: EAGVVQSPRYKIIEKKQPVAFWCNPISGHNTLYWYLQNLGQGPELLIRYENEEAVDDSQLPKDRFSAERLKGVDSTLKIQPAELGDSAVYLCASSKTGLGNTEAFFGQGTRLTVV.

This chain connects TRBV6-1 to TRBJ2-7, with D perhaps matching TRBD2 (5 bases). V was clipped by 1 base and J by 3 bases, with 13 bases between them. Germline V gives CDR1 MNHNS, CDR2 SASEGT. The CDR3 covers 15 residues. The CDR3 loop is CASSEGGGRVYEQYF. The CDR3 region has the DNA TGTGCCAGCAGTGAAGGTGGAGGCCGGGTCTACGAGCAGTACTTC.

V gene TRBV4-1 combines with J gene TRBJ1-1; 9 bases are shared with TRBD1. The trim removed 4 bases at V and 4 bases at J, leaving 4 bases unmatched. The CDR3 is 14 residues long. Germline values: CDR1 MGHRA, CDR2 YSYEKL. In nucleotides, the CDR3 is TGCGCCAGCAGCCGGGGACAGGGCGGCACTGAAGCTTTCTTT. It codes for CASSRGQGGTEAFF.

The genes are TRBV5-4 and TRBJ2-7; the match to TRBD2 covers 7 bases. The CDR3 loop spans 18 amino acids. Germline V gene data show CDR1 as SGHNT and CDR2 as YYREEE (reference sequence). V gave up 2 bases and J gave up 3 bases; unmatched junction bases: 17. The CDR3 is CASSFTGLRGLLDYEQYF. The CDR3, as DNA: TGTGCCAGCAGCTTCACGGGTTTGCGGGGACTACTGGACTACGAGCAGTACTTC.

This chain joins TRBV28 and TRBJ1-1; no reliable D call. V was cut by 2 bases and J by 0 bases, with 7 bases left in between. This CDR3 is built from 14 residues. Germline CDR1 is MDHEN and CDR2 is SYDVKM. This chain's CDR3 is CASSLIRMNTEAFF. The CDR3 coding sequence is TGTGCCAGCAGTTTAATTCGTATGAACACTGAAGCTTTCTTT.

The rearrangement links TRBV10-1 to TRBJ2-3; 10 nucleotides match TRBD2. In germline, CDR1 is WNHNN, CDR2 SYGVQD (reference sequence). The CDR3 runs to 15 residues. V was clipped by 4 bases and J by 1 base; unmatched bases: 2. Written as DNA, the CDR3 is TGCGCCAGCAGTGGCGGGACTAGCGGCACAGATACGCAGTATTTT. It specifies CASSGGTSGTDTQYF.

The V and J genes are TRBV29-1 and TRBJ2-1; TRBD2 matches at 11 bases. The CDR3 length is 14 residues. Trimming removed 6 bases from V and 8 bases from J; junction bases left unmatched: 9. Germline CDR1 is SQVTM and CDR2 is ANQGSEA. The CDR3 here is CSVPSGRIVYEQFF. The CDR3 bases are TGCAGCGTACCTAGCGGGAGGATTGTTTATGAGCAGTTCTTC.

V usage is TRBV7-8 and J usage is TRBJ2-2; no reliable D call. The V and J ends lost 7 bases and 5 bases respectively, with 8 bases between them. The CDR3 is 12 amino acids. The germline V gene has CDR1 SGHVS and CDR2 FQNEAQ. The CDR3 DNA follows: TGTGCCAGCACCCGAGCAACCGGGGAGCTGTTTTTT. Translated: CASTRATGELFF.

This sequence joins TRBV28 and TRBJ1-2, with 8 positions matching TRBD1. CDR1 is MDHEN, CDR2 SYDVKM, per germline. Losses at the gene ends were 7 bases for V and 0 bases for J; bases not matched to a gene: 10. This CDR3 comprises 16 residues. The CDR3 region has the DNA TGTGCCAGCACCGTAACCGGGACAGGAGCTAACTATGGCTACACCTTC. It specifies CASTVTGTGANYGYTF.

The J gene is TRBJ2-5, the V gene TRBV5-1; possible D gene TRBD1, 5 bases. Germline V gene sequence: CDR1 SGHRS, CDR2 YFSETQ. V was cut by 1 base and J by 1 base, with 8 bases left in between. This CDR3 is 14 amino acids long. Written as DNA, the CDR3 is TGCGCCAGCAGCTTGAAGACAGCCCAAGAGACCCAGTACTTC. Protein product: CASSLKTAQETQYF.